These 9 T cell receptor beta chains were all obtained from the same sample, sequenced in a study of cytomegalovirus exposure and HLA in healthy donors (dated by TCRdb to between 2016 and 2019). Libraries were made using the immunoSEQ multiplex PCR assay. The multiplex PCR relied on a mix of 60 forward primers for TCR Vbeta segments and 13 reverse primers for TCR Jbeta segments. TCRdb holds this immuneACCESS table with in-frame rearrangements only. Some clones are missing; in checked studies, unresolved V genes explain under half, and the rest has no known cause. This sample is represented by some 160,000 clones; around 88% of them were singletons. Roughly 1.9% of the sample belongs to the ten largest clones. The specimen sequenced was PBMCs. Receptors originate from a woman aged 18-30 years in good health and CMV-seronegative.

The chain joins TRBV9 to TRBJ2-2; possible D gene TRBD2, 5 bases. CDR3 length equals 15 residues. The germline V and J ends were trimmed by 0 bases and 7 bases, with 13 bases remaining between them. CDR1 SGDLS and CDR2 YYNGEE come from the germline V gene. The CDR3 loop reads CASSVVGETGGELFF. The CDR3 DNA reads TGTGCCAGCAGCGTAGTTGGGGAGACCGGCGGGGAGCTGTTTTTT.

The chain carries TRBV27 and TRBJ2-7, with 7 nucleotides matching TRBD1. There are 15 residues in the CDR3. The junction had 17 bases not matched to a gene; V was cut back by 8 bases and J by 7 bases. Per germline, CDR1 MNHEY and CDR2 SMNVEV (reference sequence). CDR3 residues: CASPEGAIALMEQYF. CDR3 DNA sequence: TGTGCCAGCCCCGAGGGGGCAATCGCTCTTATGGAGCAGTACTTC.

The chain couples TRBV10-3 to TRBJ1-1, with D possibly TRBD1 on 6 matching bases. V lost 6 bases and J lost 1, with 12 bases in between. The CDR3 consists of 14 residues. Germline V CDR1 and CDR2: ENHRY, SYGVKD. CDR3 in amino acids: CAIRTGRENTEAFF. DNA for the CDR3: TGTGCCATCAGAACAGGGAGGGAGAACACTGAAGCTTTCTTT.

CDR3 residues: CASSEGADSYEQYF. The CDR3 coding sequence is TGTGCCAGCAGTGAGGGGGCCGATTCCTACGAGCAGTACTTC. The chain links TRBV6-1 to TRBJ2-7; D may be TRBD1 (6 bases). V was trimmed by 3 bases and J by 1 base, leaving 10 bases between them. The CDR3 is made up of 14 amino acids. The germline V gene has CDR1 MNHNS and CDR2 SASEGT.

This chain uses TRBV28 with TRBJ2-1; D might be TRBD2 (5 bases). The germline V gene has CDR1 MDHEN and CDR2 SYDVKM. Deletions cut 5 bases from V and 2 bases from J, with 25 bases between. The CDR3 is 19 residues long. This CDR3 is CASSGISEGSNFAYNEQFF. Written as DNA, the CDR3 is TGTGCCAGCAGTGGAATTTCTGAGGGATCTAACTTTGCCTACAATGAGCAGTTCTTC.

The V call is TRBV19, the J call TRBJ2-7; tentatively, D is TRBD2 (5 bases). The CDR3 is 13 residues long. The germline V and J ends were trimmed by 6 bases and 3 bases, with 12 bases remaining between them. Germline V CDR1 and CDR2: LNHDA, SQIVND (reference sequence). This CDR3 is CASSDGLDYEQYF. The CDR3 DNA reads TGTGCCAGTAGCGACGGACTTGACTACGAGCAGTACTTC.

V usage is TRBV2 and J usage is TRBJ2-7; D is perhaps TRBD2 (5 bases). The CDR3 has 14 residues. The V and J ends lost 8 bases and 4 bases respectively, with 18 bases between them. From germline, CDR1 is SNHLY and CDR2 FYNNEI. CDR3 protein: CASSKEVRYYEQYF. The DNA of the CDR3 is TGTGCCAGCTCAAAGGAGGTCCGGTATTACGAGCAGTACTTC.

This chain uses TRBV6-5 with TRBJ2-2; D is perhaps TRBD2 (6 bases). The CDR3 spans 14 residues. V shed 5 bases and J shed 7 bases, with 14 bases lying between them. Germline lookup yields CDR1 MNHEY and CDR2 SVGAGI. CDR3 sequence: CASSIMLDYGELFF. CDR3 in DNA: TGTGCCAGCAGTATAATGTTGGACTACGGGGAGCTGTTTTTT.

The gene calls are TRBV9 and TRBJ1-1; D is unresolved. This CDR3 is 13 amino acids long. Germline loops: CDR1 SGDLS, CDR2 YYNGEE. Trimming shortened V by 3 bases and J by 0 bases, and 6 bases separated the two germline ends. The CDR3 region is CASSAGLNTEAFF. DNA of the CDR3: TGTGCCAGCAGCGCCGGTCTGAACACTGAAGCTTTCTTT.